This T cell receptor (beta chain) appears in the sequencing data of a study of T cell responses to AZD1222 COVID-19 vaccine. Study outcomes and limitations: Just a handful of AZD1222 recipients were seropositive at baseline.

Points on this clone: Its antigen is not known.

The CDR3 is 14 amino acids. CDR1 MNHEY and CDR2 SVGAGI come from the germline V gene. The germline V and J ends were trimmed by 2 bases and 1 base, with 8 bases remaining between them. Method: immunoSEQ multiplex PCR; TCRdb's copy keeps in-frame clones and lacks some. This sample has 100,000 to 150,000 clones, with roughly 90% found just once. The receptor was derived from an adult in good health. The sample here was peripheral blood, taken on day 0 of AZD1222 vaccination. The rearrangement links TRBV6-5 to TRBJ1-2; a possible D gene is TRBD1 (5 bases). The CDR3 DNA follows: TGTGCCAGCAGTTACAGGGACCTTAACTATGGCTACACCTTC. Amino acids: CASSYRDLNYGYTF.